This T cell receptor beta chain was identified in a study of blood T cell repertoires in COVID-19. Measured with immunoSEQ multiplex PCR; TCRdb has only the in-frame clones, and not every one. The sample records some 33,000 clones, 65% to 90% being singletons. The CDR3 runs 13 residues. The germline V gene has CDR1 SGHKS and CDR2 YYEKEE (reference sequence). V gave up 0 bases and J gave up 6 bases, with 10 bases separating them. The source is a man in his sixties with active COVID-19. Sequencing input: peripheral blood. V is TRBV5-5 and J is TRBJ2-7; D gene unclear. As DNA, the CDR3 is TGTGCCAGCAGCTTGGCGCCCTCCAGCGAGCAGTACTTC. It is translated as CASSLAPSSEQYF.